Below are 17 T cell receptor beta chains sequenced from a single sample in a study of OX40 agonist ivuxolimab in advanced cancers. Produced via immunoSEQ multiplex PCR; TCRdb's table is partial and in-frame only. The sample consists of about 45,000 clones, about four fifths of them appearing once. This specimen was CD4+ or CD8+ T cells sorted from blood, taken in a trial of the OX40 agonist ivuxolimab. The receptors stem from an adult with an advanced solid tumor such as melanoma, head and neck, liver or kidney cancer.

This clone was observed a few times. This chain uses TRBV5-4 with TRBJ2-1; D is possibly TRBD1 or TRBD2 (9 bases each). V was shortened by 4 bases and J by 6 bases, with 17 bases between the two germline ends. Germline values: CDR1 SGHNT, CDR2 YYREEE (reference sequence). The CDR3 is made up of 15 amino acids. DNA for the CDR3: TGTGCCAGCAGCACAGGGGGCGGGGGGGCCAATGAGCAGTTCTTC. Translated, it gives CASSTGGGGANEQFF.

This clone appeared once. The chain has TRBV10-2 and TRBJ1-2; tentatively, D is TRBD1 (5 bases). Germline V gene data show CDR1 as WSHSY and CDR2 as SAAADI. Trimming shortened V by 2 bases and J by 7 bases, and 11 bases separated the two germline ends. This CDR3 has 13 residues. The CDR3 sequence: CASSEVGGGGYTF. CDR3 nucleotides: TGCGCCAGCAGTGAGGTGGGGGGTGGTGGCTACACCTTC.

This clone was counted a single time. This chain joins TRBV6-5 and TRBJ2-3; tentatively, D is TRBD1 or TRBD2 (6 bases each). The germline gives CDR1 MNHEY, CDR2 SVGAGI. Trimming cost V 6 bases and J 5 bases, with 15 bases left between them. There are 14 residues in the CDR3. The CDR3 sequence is CASRLQRGVDTQYF. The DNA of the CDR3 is TGTGCCAGCAGGCTACAGAGGGGGGTAGATACGCAGTATTTT.

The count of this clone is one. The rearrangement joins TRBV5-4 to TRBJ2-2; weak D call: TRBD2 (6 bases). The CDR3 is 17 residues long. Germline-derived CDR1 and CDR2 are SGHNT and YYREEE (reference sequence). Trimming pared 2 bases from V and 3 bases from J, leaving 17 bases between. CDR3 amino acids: CASSLNSGLAHTGELFF. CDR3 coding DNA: TGTGCCAGCAGCTTAAATTCCGGGCTAGCGCACACCGGGGAGCTGTTTTTT.

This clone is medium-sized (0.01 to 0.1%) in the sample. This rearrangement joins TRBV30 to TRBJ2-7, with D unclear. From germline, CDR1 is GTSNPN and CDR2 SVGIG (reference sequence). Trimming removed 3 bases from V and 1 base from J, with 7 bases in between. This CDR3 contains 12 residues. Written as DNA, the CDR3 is TGTGCCTGGAGCCCCAGATCCTACGAGCAGTACTTC. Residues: CAWSPRSYEQYF. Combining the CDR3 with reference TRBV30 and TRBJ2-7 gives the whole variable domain SQTIHQWPATLVQPVGSPLSLECTVEGTSNPNLYWYRQAAGRGLQLLFYSVGIGQISSEVPQNLSASRPQDRQFILSSKKLLLSDSGFYLCAWSPRSYEQYFGPGTRLTVT.

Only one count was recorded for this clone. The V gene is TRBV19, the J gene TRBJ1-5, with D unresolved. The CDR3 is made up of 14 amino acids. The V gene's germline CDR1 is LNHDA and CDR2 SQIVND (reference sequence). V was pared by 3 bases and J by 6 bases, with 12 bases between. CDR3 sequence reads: CASSIRGLGQPQHF. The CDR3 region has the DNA TGTGCCAGTAGTATCCGCGGGCTGGGTCAGCCCCAGCATTTT.

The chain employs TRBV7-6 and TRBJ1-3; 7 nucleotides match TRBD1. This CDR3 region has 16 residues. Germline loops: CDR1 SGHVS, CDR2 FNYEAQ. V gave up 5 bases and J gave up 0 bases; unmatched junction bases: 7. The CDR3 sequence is CASSQDRDISGNTIYF. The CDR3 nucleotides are TGTGCCAGCAGCCAAGACAGGGATATCTCTGGAAACACCATATATTTT.

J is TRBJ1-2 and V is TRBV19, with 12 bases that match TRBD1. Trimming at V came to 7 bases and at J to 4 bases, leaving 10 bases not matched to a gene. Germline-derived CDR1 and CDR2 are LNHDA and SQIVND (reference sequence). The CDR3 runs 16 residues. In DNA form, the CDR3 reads TGTGCCAGTACCCGTACCGGGACAGGGGGCTCCTATGGCTACACCTTC. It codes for CASTRTGTGGSYGYTF.

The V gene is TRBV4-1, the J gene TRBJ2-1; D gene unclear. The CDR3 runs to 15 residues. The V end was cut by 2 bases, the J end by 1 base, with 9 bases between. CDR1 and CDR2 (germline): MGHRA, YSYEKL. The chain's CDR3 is CASSQYQESYNEQFF. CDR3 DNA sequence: TGCGCCAGCAGCCAATACCAGGAATCCTACAATGAGCAGTTCTTC.

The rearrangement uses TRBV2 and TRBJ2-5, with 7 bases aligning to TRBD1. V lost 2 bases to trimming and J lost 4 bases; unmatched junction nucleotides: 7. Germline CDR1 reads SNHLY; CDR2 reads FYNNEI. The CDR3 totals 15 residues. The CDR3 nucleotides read TGTGCCAGCAGTGAACCCTCAGGGGGTGGAGAGACCCAGTACTTC. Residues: CASSEPSGGGETQYF.

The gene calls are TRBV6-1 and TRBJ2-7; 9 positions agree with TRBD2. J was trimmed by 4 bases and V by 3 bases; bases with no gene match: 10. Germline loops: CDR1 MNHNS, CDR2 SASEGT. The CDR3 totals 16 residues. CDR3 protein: CASSETRGGAFYEQYF. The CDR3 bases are TGTGCCAGCAGTGAGACGCGGGGGGGCGCGTTTTACGAGCAGTACTTC.

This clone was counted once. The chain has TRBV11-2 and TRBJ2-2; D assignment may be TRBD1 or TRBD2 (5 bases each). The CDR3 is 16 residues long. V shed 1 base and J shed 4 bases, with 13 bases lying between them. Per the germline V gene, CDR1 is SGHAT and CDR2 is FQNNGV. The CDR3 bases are TGTGCCAGCAGCTTAGGAGGGGCCCTACCCACCGGGGAGCTGTTTTTT. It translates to CASSLGGALPTGELFF.

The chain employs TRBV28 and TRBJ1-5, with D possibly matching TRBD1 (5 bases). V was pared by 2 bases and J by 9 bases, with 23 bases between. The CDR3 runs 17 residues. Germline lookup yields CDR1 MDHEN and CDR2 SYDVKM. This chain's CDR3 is CASSLRGAGMDVRPQHF. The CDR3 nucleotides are TGTGCCAGCAGTTTAAGAGGGGCAGGTATGGATGTGCGGCCCCAGCATTTT.

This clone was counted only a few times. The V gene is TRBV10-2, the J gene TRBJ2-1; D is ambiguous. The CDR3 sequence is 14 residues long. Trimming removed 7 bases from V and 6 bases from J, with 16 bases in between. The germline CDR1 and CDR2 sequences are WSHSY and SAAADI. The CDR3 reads CASNRDSPLNEQFF. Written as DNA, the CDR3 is TGCGCCAGCAACCGCGACTCGCCGCTCAATGAGCAGTTCTTC.

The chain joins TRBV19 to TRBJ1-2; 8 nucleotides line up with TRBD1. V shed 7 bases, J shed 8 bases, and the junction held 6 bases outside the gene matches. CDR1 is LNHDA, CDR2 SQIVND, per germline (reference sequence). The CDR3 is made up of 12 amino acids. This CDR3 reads CASTRGHLGYTF. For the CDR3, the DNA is TGTGCCAGTACCAGGGGGCACCTGGGCTACACCTTC.

The CDR3 here is CASSVADAPGGLNEQFF. CDR3 coding DNA: TGTGCCAGCAGCGTAGCGGACGCGCCGGGGGGGCTGAATGAGCAGTTCTTC. The V gene is TRBV9, the J gene TRBJ2-1; TRBD2 agrees at 8 bases. Germline lookup yields CDR1 SGDLS and CDR2 YYNGEE. V gave up 0 bases and J gave up 7 bases; unmatched junction bases: 12. This CDR3 has 17 amino acids. The full variable domain, with the rest looked up from reference TRBV9 and TRBJ2-1, is DSGVTQTPKHLITATGQRVTLRCSPRSGDLSVYWYQQSLDQGLQFLIQYYNGEERAKGNILERFSAQQFPDLHSELNLSSLELGDSALYFCASSVADAPGGLNEQFFGPGTRLTVL.

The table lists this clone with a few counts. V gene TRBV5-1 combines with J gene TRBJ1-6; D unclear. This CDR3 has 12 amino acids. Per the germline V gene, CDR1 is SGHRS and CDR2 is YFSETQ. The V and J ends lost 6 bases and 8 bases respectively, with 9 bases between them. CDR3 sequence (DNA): TGCGCCAGCAAACTTCCGGATTCACCCCTCCACTTT. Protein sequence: CASKLPDSPLHF.